The source of this T cell receptor (beta chain) is a study of blood T cells in healthy people across ages. The use of a sample-barcoded 5' primer and a J-beta primer mix characterized a second PCR of 7 to 11 cycles. TCRdb independently ran MiXCR on the 5' RACE reads; one entry per CDR3 protein. Of roughly 1.7 million distinct CDR3 sequences in the sample, approximately 32% were seen once. Germline loops: CDR1 KGHDR, CDR2 SFDVKD. The V and J ends lost 4 bases and 9 bases respectively, with 9 bases between them. The length of the CDR3 is 12 residues. This clonotype originated in a woman in her 30s in good health. The chain is built from TRBV24-1 and TRBJ1-5; no definite D call. The sequenced material came from blood. CDR3 in DNA: TGTGCCACCAGTGACCCTGGAGGGCCCCAGCATTTT. Translated, it gives CATSDPGGPQHF.